A selection of T cell receptor beta chains follows, all from one sample in a study of T cells in Graves' hyperthyroidism and ophthalmopathy. TCRdb ran MiXCR on the multiplex PCR reads and lists one entry per CDR3 protein. The data show under 750,000 distinct CDR3 sequences, around a sixth seen once. The specimen sequenced was blood. The receptors originated from a woman between 50 and 59 years old with Graves' hyperthyroidism that later progressed to Graves' ophthalmopathy. CDR3s include the opening cysteine and the closing phenylalanine or tryptophan.

V	J	CDR3
TRBV7-8	TRBJ1-1	CAQREVNTEAFF
TRBV7-8	TRBJ1-5	CASSGSGTGFGQPQHF
TRBV5-1	TRBJ2-1	CASSLVVGGGGSYNEQFF
TRBV27	TRBJ1-1	CASREDRGAEAFF
TRBV7-8	TRBJ2-4	CASSLDRDSSEYF
TRBV6-1	TRBJ1-5	CASSEASLSNQPQHF
TRBV2	TRBJ1-5	CASTEGNQPQHF
TRBV20-1	TRBJ1-1	CSANRQGPTEAFF
TRBV20-1	TRBJ1-5	CSTRAGAGQPQHF
TRBV2	TRBJ1-6	CASSDRGSDSPLHF